This T cell receptor beta chain was identified in a study of T cell repertoires in aging, cancer and after chemotherapy. Study information: Healthy donor repertoires were recorded over several months to years and showed clear clonal overlap.

Peripheral blood genomic DNA, not sorted cells or RNA, was the template. Per germline, CDR1 DFQATT and CDR2 SNEGSKA (reference sequence). Trimming stripped 4 bases from V and 3 bases from J, with 6 bases between. This CDR3 is 12 amino acids long. A mixed TRB-A/B primer pool amplified rearranged TRB by multiplex touch-down PCR. TCRdb ran MiXCR on the multiplex PCR reads and lists one entry per CDR3 protein. The sample records about 12,000 distinct CDR3 sequences, around 29% being singletons. The clonotype originates from a human donor in good health. The donor label of this sample is uncertain. The sequenced sample consisted of blood. V and J are TRBV20-1 and TRBJ2-2; no firm D call. CDR3 nucleotides: TGCAGTGCTATTTTGGACACCGGGGAGCTGTTTTTT. Translating gives CSAILDTGELFF.